This T cell receptor (beta chain) derives from a study of siplizumab effects on memory and regulatory T cells. Study results and limitations: The study found naive T cells seemingly more diverse than memory cells and seemingly major alloresponse contributors. Alloreactive CD4+ clones that could be mapped were on average about 74% Treg-derived with siplizumab, against roughly 27% in controls.

As for this clone: As yet, its antigen is unknown.

Some clones are missing from TCRdb's copy, which holds only in-frame ones; the method was immunoSEQ multiplex PCR. The table has approximately 100,000 clones, about 90% seen once. Between the trimmed V and J ends, which lost 8 bases and 0 bases, there was a span of 7 bases. The CDR3 length is 12 residues. CDR1 and CDR2 (germline): MNHNS, SASEGT. The chain joins TRBV6-1 to TRBJ2-5; D might be TRBD2 (6 bases). The receptor was isolated from a human donor in good health. Sequencing was carried out using Tregs sorted from blood. The CDR3 nucleotides are TGTGCCAGCGGGAGGTACCAAGAGACCCAGTACTTC. Protein product: CASGRYQETQYF.